The 20 T cell receptor beta chains in this list originate from one sample, sequenced in a study of blood T cell repertoires in COVID-19 (dated by TCRdb to between 2020 and 2021). Library preparation employed the immunoSEQ multiplex PCR assay. TCRdb took over this immuneACCESS table, retaining in-frame rearrangements with V and J assigned. Such tables are incomplete; in checked studies, under half of the missing clones stem from an unresolved V gene, and the remainder is unexplained. This sample is represented by just over 350,000 clones; roughly 90% of them were singletons. 7% to 7.5% of the sample is in the top ten clones. The sequencing sample was made of peripheral blood. The source is a woman aged 60-75 years with COVID-19, enrolled during active disease.

CDR3 loop: CASSLLDRGQVGYTF. The CDR3, as DNA: TGTGCCAGCAGCTTGCTGGACAGGGGTCAAGTAGGCTACACCTTC. The V gene is TRBV5-6, the J gene TRBJ1-2; 9 nucleotides line up with TRBD1. The CDR3 is 15 residues long. Germline values: CDR1 SGHDT, CDR2 YYEEEE. V was clipped by 1 base and J by 8 bases; unmatched bases: 9.

The CDR3 protein is CATSRDRGGTGDSNQPQHF. The CDR3 DNA is TGTGCCACCAGCAGAGACAGGGGCGGCACTGGGGATAGCAATCAGCCCCAGCATTTT. The chain joins TRBV15 to TRBJ1-5, with TRBD1 as a possible D gene (6 bases). Germline V gene sequence: CDR1 LNHNV, CDR2 YYDKDF (reference sequence). The CDR3 runs to 19 residues. V dropped 0 bases and J dropped 0 bases, with 18 bases sitting between them.

The rearrangement joins TRBV15 to TRBJ2-7; 8 bases map to TRBD2. Unmatched junction bases numbered 14, after V lost 3 bases and J lost 4 bases. Per the germline V gene, CDR1 is LNHNV and CDR2 is YYDKDF (reference sequence). CDR3 size: 17 residues. In DNA form, the CDR3 reads TGTGCCACCAGCAGTCCCGGTGGGCTAGCGGGTCCGTACGAGCAGTACTTC. It specifies CATSSPGGLAGPYEQYF.

V is TRBV27 and J is TRBJ2-1; D is possibly TRBD1 (6 bases). Trimming removed 5 bases at V and 3 bases at J, with 17 bases between. CDR1 MNHEY and CDR2 SMNVEV come from the germline V gene (reference sequence). The CDR3 runs 16 residues. CDR3: CASSPQGRSDYNEQFF. The CDR3 DNA reads as TGTGCCAGCAGTCCCCAGGGGCGGAGTGACTACAATGAGCAGTTCTTC.

V and J are TRBV5-1 and TRBJ2-5, with TRBD2 identical over 7 bases. Germline trimming cut 4 bases from V and 4 bases from J; bases unmatched to any gene: 13. This CDR3 region has 16 residues. Per germline, CDR1 SGHRS and CDR2 YFSETQ. The chain's CDR3 is CASSLGPGGIGETQYF. CDR3 nucleotide sequence: TGCGCCAGCAGCCTGGGGCCGGGAGGAATTGGAGAGACCCAGTACTTC.

This clone was observed a few times. The chain combines TRBV18 with TRBJ2-7; 9 nucleotides line up with TRBD1. With V trimmed by 4 bases and J by 5 bases, 3 bases remained unmatched. Germline V gene data show CDR1 as KGHSH and CDR2 as LQKENI. The CDR3 loop spans 13 amino acids. CDR3 nucleotide sequence: TGTGCCAGCTCACGTGGACAGGGGAACGAGCAGTACTTC. Translated, it gives CASSRGQGNEQYF.

This clone is a singleton in its sample. V is TRBV6-6 and J is TRBJ2-7, with no clear D. V was shortened by 2 bases and J by 3 bases, with 11 bases between the two germline ends. CDR1 and CDR2 (germline): MNHNY, SVGAGI (reference sequence). This CDR3 region has 14 residues. Here the CDR3 reads CASSYQAGSYEQYF. CDR3 coding DNA: TGTGCCAGCAGTTACCAGGCAGGTAGCTACGAGCAGTACTTC.

The chain recombines TRBV29-1 with TRBJ1-1; TRBD1 agrees at 9 bases. The ends lost 8 bases at V and 1 base at J; junction bases unmatched: 5. Germline values: CDR1 SQVTM, CDR2 ANQGSEA. The CDR3 extends over 13 amino acids. The DNA for the CDR3 is TGCAGCCTATGGGGACAGGGGAACACTGAAGCTTTCTTT. It encodes CSLWGQGNTEAFF.

The V and J genes are TRBV24-1 and TRBJ2-3, with 12 bases identical to TRBD2. The CDR3 spans 17 residues. The V gene's germline CDR1 is KGHDR and CDR2 SFDVKD. The V gene end was trimmed by 4 bases and the J gene end by 4 bases; junction bases not matched to a gene: 8. The chain's CDR3 is CATSESGLAGRADTQYF. The CDR3 nucleotides are TGTGCCACCAGTGAATCCGGACTAGCGGGGCGCGCAGATACGCAGTATTTT.

V is TRBV7-9 and J is TRBJ2-4, with unresolved D. The length of the CDR3 is 15 residues. Trimming pared 7 bases from V and 0 bases from J, leaving 13 bases between. Germline CDR1 and CDR2: SEHNR and FQNEAQ (reference sequence). The CDR3 DNA follows: TGTGCCAGCACCCCGATGGGCCAAGCCAAAAACATTCAGTACTTC. It codes for CASTPMGQAKNIQYF. Full variable domain (missing parts from reference TRBV7-9 and TRBJ2-4): DTGVSQNPRHKITKRGQNVTFRCDPISEHNRLYWYRQTLGQGPEFLTYFQNEAQLEKSRLLSDRFSAERPKGSFSTLEIQRTEQGDSAMYLCASTPMGQAKNIQYFGAGTRLSVL.

V gene TRBV4-1 combines with J gene TRBJ1-1; 9 nucleotides line up with TRBD1. Germline CDR1 and CDR2: MGHRA and YSYEKL. The CDR3 runs to 15 residues. The V and J ends lost 3 bases and 4 bases, in that order; junction bases with no gene match: 6. In DNA form, the CDR3 reads TGCGCCAGCAGCCAGGGACAGGGTAGTAGCACTGAAGCTTTCTTT. Its translation is CASSQGQGSSTEAFF.

This clone was detected a few times. V is TRBV4-3 and J is TRBJ2-7, with 8 nucleotides matching TRBD1. Germline-derived CDR1 and CDR2 are LGHNA and YSLEER. The CDR3 runs 15 residues. The trim removed 0 bases at V and 3 bases at J, leaving 4 bases unmatched. In DNA, the CDR3 is TGCGCCAGCAGCCAAGATGGACAGGGAGACTACGAGCAGTACTTC. This codes for CASSQDGQGDYEQYF.

This chain links TRBV29-1 with TRBJ2-7, with 7 bases aligning to TRBD1. The V and J ends lost 3 bases and 4 bases, in that order; junction bases with no gene match: 6. The germline V gene has CDR1 SQVTM and CDR2 ANQGSEA. The CDR3 is made up of 13 amino acids. CDR3 region: CSVEEDRQYEQYF. The CDR3 bases are TGCAGCGTTGAGGAGGACAGGCAATACGAGCAGTACTTC.

The chain combines TRBV6-2 or TRBV6-3 with TRBJ2-7, with 8 bases matching TRBD1. CDR3 length equals 15 residues. Germline CDR1 MNHEY, CDR2 SVGEGT. The trim removed 5 bases at V and 7 bases at J, leaving 13 bases unmatched. This CDR3 is CASSQGSGGRLEQYF. DNA of the CDR3: TGTGCCAGCAGTCAAGGGTCAGGGGGCCGCCTGGAGCAGTACTTC.

This clone appeared once. The chain has TRBV4-2 and TRBJ2-7; the D gene is possibly TRBD1 (7 bases). Between the trimmed V and J ends, which lost 0 bases and 3 bases, there was a span of 12 bases. CDR3 length: 15 amino acids. The germline gives CDR1 LGHNA, CDR2 YNFKEQ. The CDR3 DNA follows: TGTGCCAGCAGCCAAGATGGAGGGGGCGGCTACGAGCAGTACTTC. Its translation is CASSQDGGGGYEQYF.

The chain carries TRBV9 and TRBJ2-3, with a possible D match to TRBD2 (6 bases). Trimming took off 2 bases at V and 2 bases at J, with 12 bases between the two ends. The length of the CDR3 is 15 residues. Per the germline V gene, CDR1 is SGDLS and CDR2 is YYNGEE. The CDR3 DNA follows: TGTGCCAGCAGCGTTCTAGCGACAAACACAGATACGCAGTATTTT. It yields the protein CASSVLATNTDTQYF.

The rearrangement joins TRBV9 to TRBJ1-6; D is perhaps TRBD1 (5 bases). The V and J ends lost 4 bases and 10 bases respectively, with 18 bases between them. The CDR3 runs 15 residues. CDR1 and CDR2 (germline): SGDLS, YYNGEE. The CDR3 nucleotides read TGTGCCAGCAGCACTGTGAAGGGGAAAGGCTCACCCCTCCACTTT. Its protein is CASSTVKGKGSPLHF.

This clone was observed a few times. The rearrangement joins TRBV23-1 to TRBJ1-5; TRBD1 agrees at 9 bases. TRBV23-1 is sorted into the ORF group, with uncertain function. Germline trimming cut 7 bases from V and 0 bases from J; bases unmatched to any gene: 7. The CDR3 spans 16 residues. The CDR3 bases are TGCGCCAGCACGGGACAGGGAAGTTATAGCAATCAGCCCCAGCATTTT. It is translated as CASTGQGSYSNQPQHF.

This rearrangement joins TRBV7-6 to TRBJ2-3, with 8 bases lining up with TRBD1. The CDR3 consists of 15 residues. Germline CDR1 is SGHVS and CDR2 is FNYEAQ. The trim removed 6 bases at V and 1 base at J, leaving 6 bases unmatched. The CDR3 sequence: CASRKWGQGTDTQYF. The CDR3 DNA reads as TGTGCCAGCAGGAAGTGGGGACAGGGCACAGATACGCAGTATTTT.

The chain joins TRBV6-1 to TRBJ2-7; D is perhaps TRBD1 (5 bases). Germline V gene sequence: CDR1 MNHNS, CDR2 SASEGT. This CDR3 comprises 15 residues. V lost 2 bases, J lost 0 bases, and 11 bases lay in between. The CDR3 here is CASSEFGANSYEQYF. Written as DNA, the CDR3 is TGTGCCAGCAGTGAATTTGGGGCCAACTCCTACGAGCAGTACTTC.